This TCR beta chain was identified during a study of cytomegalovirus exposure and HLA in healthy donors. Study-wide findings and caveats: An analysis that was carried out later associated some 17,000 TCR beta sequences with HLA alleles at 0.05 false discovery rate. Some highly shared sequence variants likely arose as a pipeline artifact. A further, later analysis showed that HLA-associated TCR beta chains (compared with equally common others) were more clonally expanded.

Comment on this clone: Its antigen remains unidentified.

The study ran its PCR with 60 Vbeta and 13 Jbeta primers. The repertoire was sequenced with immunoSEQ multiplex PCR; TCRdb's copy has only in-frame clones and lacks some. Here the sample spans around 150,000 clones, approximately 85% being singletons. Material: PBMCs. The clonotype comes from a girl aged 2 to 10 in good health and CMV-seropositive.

For the CDR3, the DNA is TGTGCCAGCAGCCTGGACCTAGGAGAGACCCAGTACTTC. Amino acids: CASSLDLGETQYF. The chain uses TRBV5-4 and TRBJ2-5; unclear D gene. The CDR3 contains 13 residues. V was trimmed by 4 bases and J by 4 bases, leaving 11 bases between them. Germline-derived CDR1 and CDR2 are SGHNT and YYREEE (reference sequence).